This T cell receptor beta chain was recorded in a study of T cells in localized non-small cell lung cancer. This clone was counted between two and nine times. Clones were read by immunoSEQ multiplex PCR, and TCRdb kept only the in-frame ones, dropping some. The sample holds some 1,500 clones, 20% to 30% seen once. V lost 8 bases and J lost 7, with 12 bases in between. Per germline, CDR1 SNHLY and CDR2 FYNNEI. The CDR3 is 12 amino acids. The specimen comprised lung tumor tissue, sampled before any cancer treatment. The gene calls are TRBV2 and TRBJ1-5; D is ambiguous. This clonotype was sampled from a male donor at least 60 years old with stage II lung adenocarcinoma. The CDR3 is CASFRPGQPQHF. CDR3 nucleotide sequence: TGTGCCAGCTTCCGGCCTGGCCAGCCCCAGCATTTT.